This T cell receptor (beta chain) is from a study of T cell responses to AZD1222 COVID-19 vaccine. Study conclusions and caveats: Donor demographics were predominantly white British with a female majority; clonal diversity may be underestimated.

Worth noting for this clone: Its antigen is not identified.

V trimming: 1 base; J trimming: 3 bases; junction bases outside the gene matches: 0. The germline V gene has CDR1 SNHLY and CDR2 FYNNEI. This CDR3 has 14 residues. TCRdb's copy holds only in-frame clones and misses some; the assay was immunoSEQ multiplex PCR. The data hold 200,000 or so clones, with about 90% observed a single time. The source was peripheral blood, collected on day 0 of MenACWY control vaccination. The chain carries TRBV2 and TRBJ2-5; 9 bases are a match to TRBD1. The receptor was derived from an adult in good health. The CDR3 DNA reads as TGTGCCAGCAGTGAAGGGACAGGGGAAGAGACCCAGTACTTC. Translated: CASSEGTGEETQYF.